Following are 17 T cell receptor beta chains from one sample sequenced in a study of early T cells in non-severe SARS-CoV-2 infection. Using its own MiXCR run on the 5' RACE reads, TCRdb lists one record per CDR3 protein. This table holds 46,000 or so distinct CDR3 sequences, under 9.5% found once. The sequenced material came from whole blood. Receptors originate from an adult who was a healthcare worker with PCR-confirmed SARS-CoV-2 infection or an uninfected control (not recorded which).

The sample holds many counts of this clonotype. The chain uses TRBV11-2 and TRBJ2-3; D unclear. In germline, CDR1 is SGHAT, CDR2 FQNNGV. This CDR3 has 12 residues. The V end lost 1 base, the J end lost 7 bases, and 6 bases lay between the germline ends. The CDR3 sequence is CASSLGFHTQYF. Written as DNA, the CDR3 is TGTGCCAGCAGCTTAGGTTTTCATACGCAGTATTTT.

Ten or more counts support this clonotype. The chain carries TRBV5-1 and TRBJ1-1; D uncertain. The V gene's germline CDR1 is SGHRS and CDR2 YFSETQ. CDR3 length: 14 amino acids. Trimming left V 0 bases short and J 4 bases short, with 10 bases between. In nucleotides, the CDR3 is TGCGCCAGCAGCTTGGAGGGCGGCTTCACTGAAGCTTTCTTT. It yields the protein CASSLEGGFTEAFF.

This clonotype was found many times. The V gene is TRBV6-2 or TRBV6-3, the J gene TRBJ1-1, with D unresolved. V shed 1 base and J shed 2 bases, with 8 bases lying between them. This CDR3 contains 14 residues. Germline V lookup: CDR1 MNHEY, CDR2 SVGEGT. The CDR3, as DNA: TGTGCCAGCAGTTACTTTTACGGTAACACTGAAGCTTTCTTT. Its translation is CASSYFYGNTEAFF.

CDR3 coding DNA: TGTGCCAGCAGCCTCCAGCTTCAATCGTACCAAGAGACCCAGTACTTC. It yields the protein CASSLQLQSYQETQYF. The chain recombines TRBV6-2 or TRBV6-3 with TRBJ2-5, with no clear D. The CDR3 contains 16 residues. Trimming took 6 bases from V and 0 from J, leaving 17 bases between them. Per germline, CDR1 MNHEY and CDR2 SVGEGT.

This clonotype was observed a few times. The rearrangement uses TRBV30 and TRBJ1-6, with unresolved D. Germline-derived CDR1 and CDR2 are GTSNPN and SVGIG (reference sequence). V gave up 3 bases and J gave up 0 bases, with 9 bases separating them. CDR3 length: 15 amino acids. This CDR3 is CAWRTDFSYNSPLHF. The CDR3 DNA sequence: TGTGCCTGGAGAACAGATTTCTCCTATAATTCACCCCTCCACTTT. The variable domain in full, with the rest retrieved from reference TRBV30 and TRBJ1-6, is SQTIHQWPATLVQPVGSPLSLECTVEGTSNPNLYWYRQAAGRGLQLLFYSVGIGQISSEVPQNLSASRPQDRQFILSSKKLLLSDSGFYLCAWRTDFSYNSPLHFGNGTRLTVT.

This clonotype showed up just a few times. This rearrangement joins TRBV4-2 to TRBJ2-5, with 10 bases aligning to TRBD2. Germline V lookup: CDR1 LGHNA, CDR2 YNFKEQ. CDR3 length: 16 amino acids. V lost 1 base, J lost 2 bases, and 4 bases stayed unmatched. CDR3 nucleotide sequence: TGTGCCAGCAGCCAAGCCCCTAGCGGGGGACAAGAGACCCAGTACTTC. Translation gives CASSQAPSGGQETQYF.

Many counts were recorded for this clonotype. The rearrangement links TRBV6-5 to TRBJ1-1, with 7 bases fitting TRBD1. J was trimmed by 6 bases and V by 6 bases; bases with no gene match: 16. In germline, CDR1 is MNHEY, CDR2 SVGAGI. CDR3 length equals 16 residues. The DNA of the CDR3 is TGTGCCAGCAGCAGACAGGGTCTGGGAGTTGCGTCTGAAGCTTTCTTT. As protein: CASSRQGLGVASEAFF.

Only a few counts were recorded for this clonotype. The CDR3 DNA follows: TGTGCCAGCAGCTTATGTAGGGGAACTCAGCGACATAGCAATCAGCCCCAGCATTTT. Protein sequence: CASSLCRGTQRHSNQPQHF. The chain carries TRBV7-3 and TRBJ1-5; TRBD1 is a possible D gene (5 bases). V gave up 2 bases and J gave up 0 bases, with 20 bases separating them. The CDR3 covers 19 residues. Germline values: CDR1 SGHTA, CDR2 FQGTGA.

This clonotype occurred many times. This sequence joins TRBV6-2 or TRBV6-3 and TRBJ2-7, with TRBD2 as a possible D gene (6 bases). CDR3 size: 11 residues. The ends were cut back, 6 bases at V and 6 bases at J, with 9 bases in the middle. Germline CDR1 and CDR2: MNHEY and SVGEGT. CDR3 coding DNA: TGTGCCAGCAGCCACGGGGGCGAGCAGTACTTC. It translates to CASSHGGEQYF.

The chain uses TRBV5-1 and TRBJ1-2, with 9 bases fitting TRBD1. Losses at the gene ends were 3 bases for V and 1 base for J; bases not matched to a gene: 1. The CDR3 has 14 amino acids. The germline CDR1 and CDR2 sequences are SGHRS and YFSETQ. Here the CDR3 reads CASSWTGDNYGYTF. The CDR3 DNA follows: TGCGCCAGCAGCTGGACAGGGGATAACTATGGCTACACCTTC.

This clonotype was picked up a small number of times. This sequence joins TRBV7-9 and TRBJ2-7; weak D call: TRBD2 (7 bases). The CDR3 is made up of 13 amino acids. The germline V and J ends were trimmed by 11 bases and 0 bases, with 14 bases remaining between them. Per the germline V gene, CDR1 is SEHNR and CDR2 is FQNEAQ (reference sequence). The CDR3, as DNA: TGTGCCGGGAGGGGGGTGAACTCCTACGAGCAGTACTTC. Translated, it gives CAGRGVNSYEQYF.

In its sample, this clonotype was seen a few times. The genes are TRBV4-1 and TRBJ2-7, with D hard to call. Trimming stripped 0 bases from V and 2 bases from J, with 8 bases between. This CDR3 spans 14 amino acids. CDR1 and CDR2 from the germline V gene are MGHRA and YSYEKL. This CDR3 reads CASSQEFRPYEQYF. The CDR3 nucleotides are TGCGCCAGCAGCCAAGAATTTCGGCCCTACGAGCAGTACTTC.

This clonotype was seen at least ten times. The chain employs TRBV5-6 and TRBJ1-1, with 9 bases aligning to TRBD1. V was clipped by 7 bases and J by 6 bases; unmatched bases: 10. Per germline, CDR1 SGHDT and CDR2 YYEEEE. The CDR3 contains 14 residues. CDR3 in DNA: TGTGCCAGCTTACTCAGGGACAGGGTGGCTGAAGCTTTCTTT. The encoded protein is CASLLRDRVAEAFF.

This clonotype was observed at least ten times. The V call is TRBV9, the J call TRBJ2-7; 9 bases match TRBD2. Per the germline V gene, CDR1 is SGDLS and CDR2 is YYNGEE. This CDR3 comprises 15 residues. V dropped 0 bases and J dropped 3; count of bases not matched to a gene: 4. CDR3 sequence reads: CASSVGTSVFYEQYF. The CDR3 DNA reads TGTGCCAGCAGCGTAGGGACTAGCGTATTCTACGAGCAGTACTTC.

This clonotype was seen repeatedly, ten times or more. This CDR3 reads CASSYRIFSGGEKNIQYF. The CDR3 DNA reads TGTGCCAGCAGTTACCGCATTTTTAGCGGGGGGGAAAAAAACATTCAGTACTTC. The chain employs TRBV6-5 and TRBJ2-4, with 11 bases aligning to TRBD2. The germline gives CDR1 MNHEY, CDR2 SVGAGI. This CDR3 contains 18 residues. The trim removed 2 bases at V and 4 bases at J, leaving 10 bases unmatched.

This clonotype was detected only a few times. The V gene is TRBV19, the J gene TRBJ1-5; 9 nucleotides align to TRBD1. The CDR3 is 16 amino acids. V gave up 4 bases and J gave up 7 bases; unmatched junction bases: 11. Germline V CDR1 and CDR2: LNHDA, SQIVND (reference sequence). CDR3 residues: CASSTSGQGQRQPQHF. CDR3 DNA sequence: TGTGCCAGTAGTACTTCAGGACAGGGGCAAAGGCAGCCCCAGCATTTT.

This chain joins TRBV6-5 and TRBJ2-7; 9 bases are shared with TRBD1. Germline V gene sequence: CDR1 MNHEY, CDR2 SVGAGI. This CDR3 has 15 amino acids. The J segment lost 6 bases and the V segment lost 4 bases, leaving 10 bases of the junction unmatched. The CDR3 nucleotides read TGTGCCAGCAGTTCACACCTCGGGACAGGGAGCGAGCAGTACTTC. Translation: CASSSHLGTGSEQYF.